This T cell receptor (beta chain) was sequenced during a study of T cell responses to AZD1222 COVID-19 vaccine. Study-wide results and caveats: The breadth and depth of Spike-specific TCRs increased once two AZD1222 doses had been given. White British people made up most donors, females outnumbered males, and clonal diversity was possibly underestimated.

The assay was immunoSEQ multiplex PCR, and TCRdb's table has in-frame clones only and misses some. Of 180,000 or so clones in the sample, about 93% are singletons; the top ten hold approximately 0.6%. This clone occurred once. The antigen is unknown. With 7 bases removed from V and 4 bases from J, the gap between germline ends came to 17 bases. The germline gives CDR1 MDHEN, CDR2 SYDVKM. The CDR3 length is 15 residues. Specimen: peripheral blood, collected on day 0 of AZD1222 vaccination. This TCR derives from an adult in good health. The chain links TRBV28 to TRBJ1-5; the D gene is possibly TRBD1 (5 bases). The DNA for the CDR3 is TGTGCCAGCACCACCTCGGACATCTCGAATCAGCCCCAGCATTTT. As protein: CASTTSDISNQPQHF.